This T cell receptor beta chain was identified during a study of T cells after yellow fever vaccination. With regard to this clonotype: The antigen is unknown.

A process of 5'RACE template switching, which added a universal primer site and UMIs, was used to make TCR cDNA. Each CDR3 protein gets one entry after TCRdb re-called the 5' RACE reads with MiXCR. The sample includes about 340,000 distinct CDR3 sequences, roughly an eighth of them seen just once. The CDR3 is made up of 15 amino acids. Per germline, CDR1 MNHNY and CDR2 SVGAGI (reference sequence). After removal of 6 bases from V and 5 bases from J, the junction contained 7 bases not matched to a gene. Regarding the study as a whole: The secondary response showed a weaker magnitude and a faster peak, day 5 versus 15. Abundant bulk-derived clonotypes could contaminate FACS-sorted repertoires. Clones from primary vaccination mostly reappeared after the booster (around 96% CD4, about 88% CD8).

This clonotype was sampled from a man between 18 and 35 years old who received the YFV17D yellow fever vaccine. The sequencing used CD4+ T cells sorted from PBMCs, collected 15 days after the yellow fever booster vaccination. The chain recombines TRBV6-6 with TRBJ2-5; 12 nucleotides line up with TRBD1. Written as DNA, the CDR3 is TGTGCCAGCAGACGGGGGACAGGGGGCGTTGAGACCCAGTACTTC. Protein product: CASRRGTGGVETQYF.